This T cell receptor (beta chain) was found in a study of cytomegalovirus exposure and HLA in healthy donors. This PCR relied on a set of 60 Vbeta primers and 13 Jbeta primers. The assay was immunoSEQ multiplex PCR, and TCRdb's table has in-frame clones only and misses some. The profile shows some 56,000 clones, around 83% of them singletons. The origin of this receptor is a human donor in good health. The sample was PBMCs.

The CDR3 is CAISEEPGHGQETQYF. For the CDR3, the DNA is TGTGCCATCAGTGAAGAACCGGGACATGGACAAGAGACCCAGTACTTC. The J gene is TRBJ2-5, the V gene TRBV10-3; tentative D call: TRBD1 (6 bases). The V end was cut by 3 bases, the J end by 2 bases, with 16 bases between. This CDR3 region has 16 residues. Germline values: CDR1 ENHRY, CDR2 SYGVKD.